The source of this T cell receptor beta chain is a study of tumor-infiltrating lymphocytes in oesophageal squamous cell carcinoma. TCRdb ran MiXCR on the PCR reads and lists one entry per CDR3 protein. The table has 15,000 to 25,000 distinct CDR3 sequences, roughly 41% seen once. This clonotype came up a few times. Material: esophageal tumor tissue. This clonotype was sampled from a male donor with esophageal squamous cell carcinoma.

Here the CDR3 reads CASSRDRGYEQYF. DNA of the CDR3: TGTGCCAGCAGCAGGGACAGGGGATACGAGCAGTACTTC. The chain links TRBV7-6 to TRBJ2-1, with TRBD1 identical over 10 bases. The J call may be in error: the DNA end matches TRBJ2-7 better. The CDR3 has 13 residues. The germline V gene has CDR1 SGHVS and CDR2 FNYEAQ.